Each of the 12 T cell receptor beta chains below was sequenced from the same sample in a study of T cells after yellow fever vaccination (dated by TCRdb to the late 2010s). This sample's treatment or condition label indicates: live attenuated yellow fever vaccine strain. To prepare the library, 5' RACE was applied. The sequencing machine was an Illumina HiSeq 2500. TCRdb redid the processing of the public reads, applying fastp at Q25 and MiXCR, and retained in-frame beta chains. One record per CDR3 amino acid sequence lists the most common genes and DNA. In this sample the table shows 65,000 to 90,000 distinct CDR3 sequences, about 7.7% of which occur a single time. The ten largest clones represent 41% of the sample. Sequencing used CD8+ T cells sorted from PBMCs, obtained on the day of the yellow fever booster vaccination. These receptors originate from a man aged 30 to 45 who received the YFV17D yellow fever vaccine.

This chain links TRBV4-3 with TRBJ2-2; 9 bases align to TRBD1. This CDR3 spans 18 amino acids. Losses at the gene ends were 0 bases for V and 4 bases for J; bases not matched to a gene: 9. CDR1 is LGHNA, CDR2 YSLEER, per germline. CDR3 bases: TGCGCCAGCAGCCAAGAGATCGGGACAGGGATTATCACCGGGGAGCTGTTTTTT. It encodes CASSQEIGTGIITGELFF.

The V call is TRBV20-1, the J call TRBJ2-1; TRBD2 matches 10 bases. Per the germline V gene, CDR1 is DFQATT and CDR2 is SNEGSKA (reference sequence). CDR3 length: 14 amino acids. Germline trimming cut 4 bases from V and 7 bases from J; bases unmatched to any gene: 7. CDR3 coding DNA: TGCAGTGCTACCCCTAGCGGGAGTAGGAATGAGCAGTTCTTC. It is translated as CSATPSGSRNEQFF.

The genes are TRBV6-5 and TRBJ2-1, with D perhaps TRBD2 (6 bases). V was cut by 0 bases and J by 8 bases, with 8 bases left in between. This CDR3 is built from 13 residues. Germline-derived CDR1 and CDR2 are MNHEY and SVGAGI. CDR3 coding DNA: TGTGCCAGCAGTTACTCCGCGGGATATGAGCAGTTCTTC. It is translated as CASSYSAGYEQFF.

This chain links TRBV9 with TRBJ2-1; 7 nucleotides agree with TRBD2. With 1 base clipped from V and 5 bases from J, the junction kept 9 bases outside the gene matches. The V gene's germline CDR1 is SGDLS and CDR2 YYNGEE. This CDR3 contains 16 residues. CDR3 in DNA: TGTGCCAGCAGCGTAAGAGGGGCGAGCGGGGACAATGAGCAGTTCTTC. Protein: CASSVRGASGDNEQFF.

V usage is TRBV5-1 and J usage is TRBJ2-7, with 8 bases fitting TRBD1. Per the germline V gene, CDR1 is SGHRS and CDR2 is YFSETQ. This CDR3 has 15 residues. V shed 7 bases and J 0 bases; nucleotides not matched to a gene: 9. The CDR3 DNA is TGCGCCAGCGGCTCGACAGGGGCCGACTCCTACGAGCAGTACTTC. Protein sequence: CASGSTGADSYEQYF.

This clonotype came up many times. The chain couples TRBV7-8 to TRBJ2-1; D gene unclear. In germline, CDR1 is SGHVS, CDR2 FQNEAQ. V was shortened by 5 bases and J by 8 bases, with 4 bases between the two germline ends. The CDR3 totals 10 residues. CDR3 in DNA: TGTGCCAGCAGCGTAGATGAGCAGTTCTTC. This gives the protein CASSVDEQFF.

The chain uses TRBV6-2 or TRBV6-3 and TRBJ1-5, with D unresolved. This CDR3 region has 12 residues. Trimming stripped 4 bases from V and 4 bases from J, with 5 bases between. CDR1 MNHEY and CDR2 SVGEGT come from the germline V gene. CDR3 nucleotides: TGTGCCAGCAGTTCCCTTAATCAGCCCCAGCATTTT. It codes for CASSSLNQPQHF.

V and J are TRBV11-2 and TRBJ2-4; 10 bases fit TRBD2. Germline V gives CDR1 SGHAT, CDR2 FQNNGV. V lost 3 bases and J lost 7; bases outside the gene matches: 9. The CDR3 has 16 amino acids. The CDR3: CASSLFKREGRNIQYF. The DNA for the CDR3 is TGTGCCAGCAGCTTGTTCAAGCGGGAGGGCCGTAACATTCAGTACTTC.

This clonotype was seen many times. The chain couples TRBV7-9 to TRBJ2-3, with unresolved D. Trimming cost V 0 bases and J 6 bases, with 19 bases left between them. CDR1 is SEHNR, CDR2 FQNEAQ, per germline (reference sequence). The CDR3 consists of 17 residues. CDR3 sequence (DNA): TGTGCCAGCAGCTTAGCAGATTCGTGGCACACAAGGGATACGCAGTATTTT. It encodes CASSLADSWHTRDTQYF.

This clonotype was recorded a few times. The gene calls are TRBV5-4 and TRBJ1-5, with D unclear. The CDR3 runs 13 residues. CDR1 is SGHNT and CDR2 is YYREEE in the germline V gene (reference sequence). With 1 base removed from V and 6 bases from J, the gap between germline ends came to 8 bases. The CDR3 DNA sequence: TGTGCCAGCAGCTTGTTACCCGGTCAGCCCCAGCATTTT. It is translated as CASSLLPGQPQHF.

This clonotype turned up a few times. The gene calls are TRBV7-2 and TRBJ1-6; TRBD1 is a possible D gene (5 bases). The CDR3 consists of 14 residues. CDR1 is SGHTA and CDR2 is FQGNSA in the germline V gene. V was cut by 5 bases and J by 10 bases, with 15 bases left in between. The DNA for the CDR3 is TGTGCCAGCAGCCCCCTGACAGTTTACTCACCCCTCCACTTT. This sequence encodes CASSPLTVYSPLHF.

This clonotype was detected only a few times. V gene TRBV9 combines with J gene TRBJ2-7; D might be TRBD2 (6 bases). Germline V gene data show CDR1 as SGDLS and CDR2 as YYNGEE. The CDR3 loop spans 14 amino acids. Trimming pared 3 bases from V and 5 bases from J, leaving 15 bases between. CDR3 sequence reads: CASSAGSGGNEQYF. The CDR3 region has the DNA TGTGCCAGCAGCGCTGGCTCGGGCGGGAACGAGCAGTACTTC.